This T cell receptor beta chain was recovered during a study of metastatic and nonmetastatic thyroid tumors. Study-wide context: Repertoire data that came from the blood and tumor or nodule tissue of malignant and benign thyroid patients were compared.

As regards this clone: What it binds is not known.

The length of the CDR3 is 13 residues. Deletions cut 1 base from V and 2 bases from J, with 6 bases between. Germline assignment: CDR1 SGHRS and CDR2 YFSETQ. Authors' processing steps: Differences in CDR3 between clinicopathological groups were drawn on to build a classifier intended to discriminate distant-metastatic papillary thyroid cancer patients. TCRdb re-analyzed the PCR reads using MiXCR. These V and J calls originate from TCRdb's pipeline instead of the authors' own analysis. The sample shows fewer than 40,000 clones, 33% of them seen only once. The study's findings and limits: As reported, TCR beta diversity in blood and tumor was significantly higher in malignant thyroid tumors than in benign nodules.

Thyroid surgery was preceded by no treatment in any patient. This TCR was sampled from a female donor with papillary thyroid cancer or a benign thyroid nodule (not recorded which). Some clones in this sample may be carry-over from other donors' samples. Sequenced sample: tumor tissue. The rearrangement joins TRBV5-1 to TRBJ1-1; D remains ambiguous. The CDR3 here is CASSLRPNTEAFF. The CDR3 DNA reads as TGCGCCAGCAGCTTGCGACCCAACACTGAAGCTTTCTTT.